This TCR beta chain was identified in a study of blood T cell repertoires in COVID-19. At the level of the study: The United States, Italy and Spain supplied acute and convalescent COVID-19 samples. From T cells, B-cell-depleted T cells, or PBMCs came the material, which was cDNA or gDNA.

In its sample, this clone was seen a few times. Trimming took 1 base from V and 3 from J, leaving 6 bases between them. Germline values: CDR1 SNHLY, CDR2 FYNNEI. The CDR3 is made up of 13 amino acids. Per the original data handling: Amplification of reference gene primers provided the estimated nucleated cell counts. Method: immunoSEQ multiplex PCR; TCRdb's copy keeps in-frame clones and lacks some. V, J and clone size are those of that table, while D and trimming were read from the DNA. There are under 70,000 clones in the sample; 65% to 85% occur only once, and over 20% lies in the top ten. The sequencing input was peripheral blood. The J gene is TRBJ1-2, the V gene TRBV2, with D hard to call. This receptor was identified in a woman of 80 years or more with active or convalescent COVID-19. The CDR3 DNA reads as TGTGCCAGCAGTGAAGAGCAGGACTATGGCTACACCTTC. The encoded protein is CASSEEQDYGYTF.